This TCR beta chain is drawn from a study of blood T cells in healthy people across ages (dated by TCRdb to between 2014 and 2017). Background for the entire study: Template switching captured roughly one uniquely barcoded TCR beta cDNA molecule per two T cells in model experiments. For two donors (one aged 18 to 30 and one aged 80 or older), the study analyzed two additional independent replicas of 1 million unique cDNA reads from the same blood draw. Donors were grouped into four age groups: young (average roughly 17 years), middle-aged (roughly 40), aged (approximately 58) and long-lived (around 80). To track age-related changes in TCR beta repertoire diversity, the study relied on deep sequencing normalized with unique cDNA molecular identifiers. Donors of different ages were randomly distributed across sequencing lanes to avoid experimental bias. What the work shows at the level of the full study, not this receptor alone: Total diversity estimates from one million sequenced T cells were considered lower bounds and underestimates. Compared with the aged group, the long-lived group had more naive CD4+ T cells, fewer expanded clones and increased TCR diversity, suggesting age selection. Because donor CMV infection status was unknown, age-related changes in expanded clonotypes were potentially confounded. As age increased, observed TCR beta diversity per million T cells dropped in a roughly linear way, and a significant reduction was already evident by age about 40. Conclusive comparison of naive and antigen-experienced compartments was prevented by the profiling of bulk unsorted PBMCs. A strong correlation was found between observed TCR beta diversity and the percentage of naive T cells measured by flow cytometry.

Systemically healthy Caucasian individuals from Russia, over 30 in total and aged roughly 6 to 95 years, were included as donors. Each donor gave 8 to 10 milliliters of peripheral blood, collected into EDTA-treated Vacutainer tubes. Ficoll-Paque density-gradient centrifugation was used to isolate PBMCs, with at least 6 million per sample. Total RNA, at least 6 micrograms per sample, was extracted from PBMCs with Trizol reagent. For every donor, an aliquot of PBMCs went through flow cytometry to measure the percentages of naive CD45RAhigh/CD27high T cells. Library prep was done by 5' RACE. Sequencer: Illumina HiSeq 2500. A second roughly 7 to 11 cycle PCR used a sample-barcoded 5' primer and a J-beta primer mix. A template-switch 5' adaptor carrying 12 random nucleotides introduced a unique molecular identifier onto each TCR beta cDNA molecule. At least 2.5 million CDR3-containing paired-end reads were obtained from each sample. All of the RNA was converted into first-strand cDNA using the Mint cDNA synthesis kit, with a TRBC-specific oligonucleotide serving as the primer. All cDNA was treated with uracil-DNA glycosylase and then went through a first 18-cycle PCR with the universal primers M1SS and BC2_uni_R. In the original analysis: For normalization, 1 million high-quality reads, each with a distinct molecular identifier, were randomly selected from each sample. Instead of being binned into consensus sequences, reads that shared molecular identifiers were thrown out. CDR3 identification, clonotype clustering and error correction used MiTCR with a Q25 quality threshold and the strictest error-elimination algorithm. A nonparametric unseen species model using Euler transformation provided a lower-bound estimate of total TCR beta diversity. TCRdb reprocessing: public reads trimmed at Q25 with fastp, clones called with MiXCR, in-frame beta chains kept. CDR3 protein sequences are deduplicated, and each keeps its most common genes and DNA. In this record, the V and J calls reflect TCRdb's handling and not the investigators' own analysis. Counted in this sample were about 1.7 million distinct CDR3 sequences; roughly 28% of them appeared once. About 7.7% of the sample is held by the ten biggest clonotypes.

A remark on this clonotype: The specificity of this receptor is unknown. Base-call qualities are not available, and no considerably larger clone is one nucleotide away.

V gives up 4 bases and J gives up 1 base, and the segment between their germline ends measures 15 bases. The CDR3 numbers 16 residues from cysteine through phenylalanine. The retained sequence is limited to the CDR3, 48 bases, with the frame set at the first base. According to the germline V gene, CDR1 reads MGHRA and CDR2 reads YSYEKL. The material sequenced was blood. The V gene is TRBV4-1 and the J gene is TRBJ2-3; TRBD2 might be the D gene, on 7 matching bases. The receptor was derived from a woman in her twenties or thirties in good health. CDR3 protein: CASSRDLGGRTDTQYF. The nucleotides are TGCGCCAGCAGCCGGGATCTCGGGGGGCGCACAGATACGCAGTATTTT.